Sequencing of this T cell receptor (beta chain) was carried out in a study of CD8 T cells in Susac syndrome. RNA amounts of roughly 0.5 to 1 ug underwent reverse transcription with random hexamers. The immunoSEQ assay covered 54 Vbeta and 13 Jbeta segments for CDR3. Each CDR3 protein is one row after TCRdb ran MiXCR on the immunoSEQ multiplex PCR reads. The sample records 150,000 to 180,000 distinct CDR3 sequences, roughly 95% being singletons. This CDR3 is built from 11 residues. CDR1 is MGHDK, CDR2 SYGVNS, per germline. The chain uses TRBV25-1 and TRBJ2-1; D is undetermined. The origin of this receptor is a human donor with multiple sclerosis. Input material: CD8+ T cells from PBMCs. The CDR3 nucleotides are TGTGCAAGAGGACGGTACAATGAGCAGTTCTTC. Translation gives CARGRYNEQFF.